Below are 24 T cell receptor beta chains sequenced from a single sample in a study of CD8 T cells in ankylosing spondylitis. One entry per CDR3 protein, called by TCRdb with MiXCR from the 5' RACE reads. Here the sample spans 300,000 to 350,000 distinct CDR3 sequences, about a fifth being singletons. Sequencing was carried out using blood, either unsorted or a sorted T cell fraction (not recorded which). All receptors come from a female donor with ankylosing spondylitis or in good health (not recorded which).

This clonotype appeared a few times. CDR3 nucleotide sequence: TGTGCCATCAGTGAGTCGTTGTGGGGGGCGAGGAATCGCTACACCTTC. Translation gives CAISESLWGARNRYTF. This chain uses TRBV10-3 with TRBJ1-2; TRBD1 might be the D (6 bases). The CDR3 is 16 amino acids. V was shortened by 0 bases and J by 9 bases, with 20 bases between the two germline ends. The V gene's germline CDR1 is ENHRY and CDR2 SYGVKD.

In this sample, this clonotype turned up a few times. J is TRBJ1-1 and V is TRBV6-2 or TRBV6-3; weak D call: TRBD1 (5 bases). V dropped 5 bases and J dropped 10 bases, with 14 bases sitting between them. CDR1 is MNHEY, CDR2 SVGEGT, per germline. This CDR3 is built from 12 residues. CDR3 residues: CASSPSAGPAFF. For the CDR3, the DNA is TGTGCCAGCAGTCCCTCCGCAGGGCCAGCTTTCTTT.

In its sample, this clonotype was seen many times. The chain recombines TRBV12-3 or TRBV12-4 with TRBJ1-5; D is ambiguous. The CDR3 sequence is 11 residues long. V shed 2 bases and J shed 14 bases, with 10 bases lying between them. The CDR3 DNA reads TGTGCCAGCAGTTTATCGGCAGAGGAGCATTTT. It encodes CASSLSAEEHF.

The chain has TRBV7-2 and TRBJ1-1; TRBD1 is a possible D gene (6 bases). V was trimmed by 1 base and J by 4 bases, leaving 16 bases between them. This CDR3 is 16 amino acids long. The germline gives CDR1 SGHTA, CDR2 FQGNSA. The CDR3 region has the DNA TGTGCCAGCAGCTTAGGGCCGCGCAGGGGTGGCACTGAAGCTTTCTTT. Translated: CASSLGPRRGGTEAFF.

This clonotype was found a few times. The chain joins TRBV9 to TRBJ2-3; TRBD2 agrees at 8 bases. Trimming at V came to 2 bases and at J to 1 base, leaving 6 bases not matched to a gene. The germline V gene has CDR1 SGDLS and CDR2 YYNGEE. This CDR3 spans 16 amino acids. The CDR3, as DNA: TGTGCCAGCAGCGTGGCGGGAGGCCGGGGCACAGATACGCAGTATTTT. This codes for CASSVAGGRGTDTQYF. Together with reference TRBV9 and TRBJ2-3, the CDR3 gives the full variable domain: DSGVTQTPKHLITATGQRVTLRCSPRSGDLSVYWYQQSLDQGLQFLIQYYNGEERAKGNILERFSAQQFPDLHSELNLSSLELGDSALYFCASSVAGGRGTDTQYFGPGTRLTVL.

V is TRBV5-1 and J is TRBJ2-5, with D possibly matching TRBD2 (5 bases). The CDR3 loop spans 13 amino acids. CDR1 and CDR2 (germline): SGHRS, YFSETQ. The ends were cut back, 4 bases at V and 7 bases at J, with 14 bases in the middle. CDR3 sequence: CASSPRGIGTQYF. The CDR3 nucleotides read TGCGCCAGCAGCCCCCGGGGTATAGGGACCCAGTACTTC. The full variable domain, in which reference TRBV5-1 and TRBJ2-5 provide the parts outside the CDR3, is KAGVTQTPRYLIKTRGQQVTLSCSPISGHRSVSWYQQTPGQGLQFLFEYFSETQRNKGNFPGRFSGRQFSNSRSEMNVSTLELGDSALYLCASSPRGIGTQYFGPGTRLLVL.

This chain connects TRBV6-5 to TRBJ2-3, with D uncertain. Per the germline V gene, CDR1 is MNHEY and CDR2 is SVGAGI. The V and J ends lost 3 bases and 0 bases respectively, with 10 bases between them. CDR3 length: 15 amino acids. The CDR3 nucleotides read TGTGCCAGCAGTTATGTGGCAGCTAGCACAGATACGCAGTATTTT. Translated, it gives CASSYVAASTDTQYF.

This clonotype appeared many times. The J gene is TRBJ2-1, the V gene TRBV7-2, with D uncertain. V shed 3 bases and J shed 5 bases, with 8 bases lying between them. Germline V gives CDR1 SGHTA, CDR2 FQGNSA. The CDR3 is 13 amino acids. The CDR3 is CASSFSVNNEQFF. The CDR3 coding sequence is TGTGCCAGCAGCTTCAGCGTTAACAATGAGCAGTTCTTC.

The V gene is TRBV12-3 or TRBV12-4, the J gene TRBJ2-1; D remains unclear. This CDR3 comprises 13 residues. Trimming cost V 3 bases and J 10 bases, with 13 bases left between them. The CDR3 bases are TGTGCCAGCAGTTTGTCGTCCCTCACGGAGCAGTTCTTC. It specifies CASSLSSLTEQFF.

The rearrangement uses TRBV5-5 and TRBJ2-3; TRBD1 matches at 9 bases. CDR1 is SGHKS and CDR2 is YYEKEE in the germline V gene (reference sequence). V trimming: 4 bases; J trimming: 2 bases; junction bases outside the gene matches: 5. The length of the CDR3 is 15 residues. The CDR3 loop reads CASSKTGGTTDTQYF. DNA for the CDR3: TGTGCCAGCAGCAAGACAGGGGGGACCACAGATACGCAGTATTTT.

This clonotype was detected a few times. The rearrangement joins TRBV20-1 to TRBJ1-4; 8 positions agree with TRBD1. The CDR3 loop spans 12 amino acids. Germline CDR1 is DFQATT and CDR2 is SNEGSKA (reference sequence). Unmatched junction bases numbered 5, after V lost 4 bases and J lost 10 bases. This CDR3 reads CSATDRVGKLFF. As DNA, the CDR3 is TGCAGTGCTACGGACAGGGTTGGAAAACTGTTTTTT.

This clonotype was seen a handful of times. The rearrangement links TRBV7-2 to TRBJ2-7, with TRBD2 identical over 10 bases. The CDR3 sequence is 16 residues long. The V and J ends lost 2 bases and 1 base, in that order; junction bases with no gene match: 5. CDR1 is SGHTA, CDR2 FQGNSA, per germline. The CDR3 region is CASSLSRTSGSYEQYF. CDR3 bases: TGTGCCAGCAGCTTATCTAGGACTAGCGGATCCTACGAGCAGTACTTC.

The chain recombines TRBV24-1 with TRBJ2-1; D might be TRBD1 or TRBD2, each matching 5 bases. The CDR3 contains 12 residues. Looked up from germline, CDR1 is KGHDR and CDR2 is SFDVKD. Trimming left V 10 bases short and J 8 bases short, with 14 bases between. The CDR3 loop is CATSRGADEQFF. Here the CDR3 DNA reads TGTGCCACGTCCCGAGGGGCGGATGAGCAGTTCTTC.

This clonotype was seen ten or more times. V gene TRBV24-1 combines with J gene TRBJ2-1; D might be TRBD1 or TRBD2, each matching 5 bases. CDR3 length: 13 amino acids. CDR1 is KGHDR and CDR2 is SFDVKD in the germline V gene. Trimming removed 4 bases at V and 6 bases at J, with 9 bases between. The CDR3: CATSEDGTNEQFF. In DNA form, the CDR3 reads TGTGCCACCAGTGAGGATGGGACCAATGAGCAGTTCTTC.

The CDR3 spells CASSPSGTVEKLFF. In DNA form, the CDR3 reads TGTGCCAGCAGTCCTTCCGGGACAGTTGAAAAACTGTTTTTT. The gene calls are TRBV28 and TRBJ1-4; 7 bases agree with TRBD1. Looked up from germline, CDR1 is MDHEN and CDR2 is SYDVKM. CDR3 length: 14 amino acids. Trimming removed 5 bases from V and 7 bases from J; junction bases left unmatched: 7.

The table lists this clonotype with many counts. The chain is built from TRBV29-1 and TRBJ2-2; possibly TRBD1 or TRBD2 for D (5 bases each). The germline V gene has CDR1 SQVTM and CDR2 ANQGSEA. Trimming removed 7 bases at V and 4 bases at J, with 16 bases between. The CDR3 is 14 amino acids. DNA for the CDR3: TGCAGCGCTGACGGGGCGCTGAGCACCGGGGAGCTGTTTTTT. Protein sequence: CSADGALSTGELFF.

The chain has TRBV5-1 and TRBJ1-2; a weak D match, TRBD1 (5 bases). From germline, CDR1 is SGHRS and CDR2 YFSETQ. Trimming left V 2 bases short and J 7 bases short, with 12 bases between. There are 13 residues in the CDR3. The CDR3: CASSFPGGSGYTF. CDR3 in DNA: TGCGCCAGCAGCTTCCCGGGGGGATCTGGCTACACCTTC.

The V and J genes are TRBV20-1 and TRBJ1-1; possibly TRBD1 for D (6 bases). Trimming cost V 3 bases and J 4 bases, with 12 bases left between them. CDR1 and CDR2 (germline): DFQATT, SNEGSKA (reference sequence). The CDR3 is 13 amino acids. The CDR3 region is CSARETGSTEAFF. The CDR3 DNA sequence: TGCAGTGCTAGGGAAACAGGGAGCACTGAAGCTTTCTTT.

The chain combines TRBV6-4 with TRBJ2-3, with 7 bases aligning to TRBD1. This CDR3 has 13 residues. Germline V lookup: CDR1 MRHNA, CDR2 SNTAGT. V was pared by 8 bases and J by 4 bases, with 6 bases of the junction left unmatched. The DNA of the CDR3 is TGTGCCAGCTCACTAGACAGGGCAGATACGCAGTATTTT. Translation: CASSLDRADTQYF.

This clonotype was detected only a few times. The junction departs from germline at one end; a sequencing error may be responsible. For the CDR3, the DNA is TGTGCTAGCAGCCTAAGCGGGAGGGGGGGTGAGCAGTTCTTC. Its translation is CASSLSGRGGEQFF. This rearrangement joins TRBV7-7 to TRBJ2-1; the match to TRBD2 covers 10 bases. The length of the CDR3 is 14 residues. The germline V gene encodes CDR1 SSHAT and CDR2 FNYEAQ (reference sequence).

The chain recombines TRBV7-3 with TRBJ1-4; 7 nucleotides line up with TRBD1. With 5 bases clipped from V and 0 bases from J, the junction kept 12 bases outside the gene matches. The CDR3 is made up of 18 amino acids. Looked up from germline, CDR1 is SGHTA and CDR2 is FQGTGA. The CDR3 protein is CASSPRDSPPATNEKLFF. CDR3 coding DNA: TGTGCCAGCAGCCCCAGGGACAGCCCGCCGGCAACTAATGAAAAACTGTTTTTT.

V is TRBV7-9 and J is TRBJ1-6, with 7 bases aligning to TRBD1. This CDR3 is 14 amino acids long. The germline V gene encodes CDR1 SEHNR and CDR2 FQNEAQ (reference sequence). With 5 bases clipped from V and 7 bases from J, the junction kept 5 bases outside the gene matches. The DNA of the CDR3 is TGTGCCAGCAGCCCCTCAGGGGGAAATTCACCCCTCCACTTT. This encodes CASSPSGGNSPLHF.

There are a few counts of this clonotype. The chain has TRBV9 and TRBJ2-1; D is possibly TRBD2 (6 bases). Trimming removed 3 bases from V and 9 bases from J, with 13 bases in between. The V gene's germline CDR1 is SGDLS and CDR2 YYNGEE. This CDR3 is 13 amino acids long. This chain's CDR3 is CASSAGERGEQFF. The CDR3 DNA reads TGTGCCAGCAGCGCGGGGGAGAGGGGTGAGCAGTTCTTC. Full variable domain (outside the CDR3, taken from reference TRBV9 and TRBJ2-1): DSGVTQTPKHLITATGQRVTLRCSPRSGDLSVYWYQQSLDQGLQFLIQYYNGEERAKGNILERFSAQQFPDLHSELNLSSLELGDSALYFCASSAGERGEQFFGPGTRLTVL.

This clonotype appeared many times. The V gene is TRBV12-3 or TRBV12-4, the J gene TRBJ1-1; D might be TRBD1 (5 bases). This CDR3 is built from 13 residues. Trimming removed 7 bases at V and 3 bases at J, with 12 bases between. The CDR3 bases are TGTGCCAGCATCCTCTCAGGGTACACTGAAGCTTTCTTT. It specifies CASILSGYTEAFF.